This T cell receptor beta chain was profiled in a study of metastatic and nonmetastatic thyroid tumors. Study background: The study looked at repertoires side by side in blood and in tumor or nodule tissue from malignant and benign thyroid patients.

This clone came up many times. Until they underwent thyroid surgery, no patient had received any treatment. From the PCR reads, TCRdb re-called clones with MiXCR. The sample has some 19,000 clones, approximately 30% seen once. The length of the CDR3 is 14 residues. Per the germline V gene, CDR1 is SGHNT and CDR2 is YYREEE (reference sequence). The V end lost 0 bases, the J end lost 2 bases, and 7 bases lay between the germline ends. The chain is built from TRBV5-4 and TRBJ2-3; D gene uncertain. The origin of this receptor is a female donor with papillary thyroid cancer or a benign thyroid nodule (not recorded which). Some clones in this sample may be carry-over from other donors' samples. The sequencing input was tumor tissue. CDR3 residues: CASSLGQDTDTQYF. Here the CDR3 DNA reads TGTGCCAGCAGCTTGGGACAAGACACAGATACGCAGTATTTT.